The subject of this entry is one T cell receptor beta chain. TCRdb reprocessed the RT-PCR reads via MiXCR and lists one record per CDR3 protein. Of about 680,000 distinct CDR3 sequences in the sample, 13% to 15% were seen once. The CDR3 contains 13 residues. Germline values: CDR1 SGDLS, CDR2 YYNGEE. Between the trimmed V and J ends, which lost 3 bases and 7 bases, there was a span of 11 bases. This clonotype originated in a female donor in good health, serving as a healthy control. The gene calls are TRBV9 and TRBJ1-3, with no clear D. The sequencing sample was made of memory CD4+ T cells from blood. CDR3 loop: CASSGPSGNTIYF. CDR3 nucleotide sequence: TGTGCCAGCAGCGGACCCAGTGGGAACACCATATATTTT. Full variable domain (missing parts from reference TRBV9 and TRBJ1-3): DSGVTQTPKHLITATGQRVTLRCSPRSGDLSVYWYQQSLDQGLQFLIQYYNGEERAKGNILERFSAQQFPDLHSELNLSSLELGDSALYFCASSGPSGNTIYFGEGSWLTVV.